These 18 T cell receptor beta chains came from one sample sequenced in a study of blood T cell repertoires in COVID-19. The method was immunoSEQ multiplex PCR; TCRdb's version includes in-frame clones alone and lacks a portion of them. The data hold about 160,000 clones, with 80% to 90% observed a single time. Sample: peripheral blood. Receptors were obtained from a woman aged 60-75 years with COVID-19, enrolled during active disease.

The V gene is TRBV10-3, the J gene TRBJ2-2, with D unresolved. V lost 0 bases, J lost 2 bases, and 10 bases lay in between. Germline assignment: CDR1 ENHRY and CDR2 SYGVKD. The CDR3 contains 16 residues. The CDR3 loop reads CAISESAVLNTGELFF. CDR3 in DNA: TGTGCCATCAGTGAGTCGGCGGTCCTTAACACCGGGGAGCTGTTTTTT.

V is TRBV29-1 and J is TRBJ2-6; D gene unclear. Trimming took 4 bases from V and 2 from J, leaving 9 bases between them. The CDR3 is made up of 14 amino acids. Germline V CDR1 and CDR2: SQVTM, ANQGSEA. CDR3 residues: CSVAWPPGANVLTF. CDR3 DNA sequence: TGCAGCGTTGCATGGCCGCCTGGGGCCAACGTCCTGACTTTC.

The rearrangement uses TRBV6-5 and TRBJ1-6, with D hard to call. The CDR3 consists of 13 residues. Germline loops: CDR1 MNHEY, CDR2 SVGAGI. V lost 6 bases to trimming and J lost 7 bases, with 10 bases between them. CDR3 region: CASSALPNSPLHF. The CDR3 DNA is TGTGCCAGCAGCGCACTACCGAATTCACCCCTCCACTTT.

The chain carries TRBV6-5 and TRBJ1-2, with D unclear. The germline V and J ends were trimmed by 11 bases and 14 bases, with 24 bases remaining between them. This CDR3 is built from 12 residues. Germline V CDR1 and CDR2: MNHEY, SVGAGI. The CDR3 loop reads CAAGEDQYQGTF. The CDR3 DNA sequence: TGTGCCGCCGGGGAGGACCAGTATCAAGGGACCTTC.

This chain uses TRBV28 with TRBJ1-2, with a tentative D call TRBD1 (5 bases). The V end lost 7 bases, the J end lost 2 bases, and 14 bases lay between the germline ends. The CDR3 is made up of 14 amino acids. Germline V gene sequence: CDR1 MDHEN, CDR2 SYDVKM. The CDR3 is CASTTPPGNYGYTF. CDR3 nucleotide sequence: TGTGCCAGCACCACTCCCCCAGGGAACTATGGCTACACCTTC.

This clone was found a few times. The rearrangement uses TRBV9 and TRBJ1-4; D is ambiguous. There are 12 residues in the CDR3. The V gene lost 0 bases and the J gene lost 8 bases, with 5 bases spanning the gap. Germline CDR1 is SGDLS and CDR2 is YYNGEE. The CDR3: CASSVDQEKLFF. In DNA form, the CDR3 reads TGTGCCAGCAGCGTAGACCAGGAAAAACTGTTTTTT.

The chain is built from TRBV2 and TRBJ2-5; 7 bases match TRBD2. Germline V lookup: CDR1 SNHLY, CDR2 FYNNEI. CDR3 length: 12 residues. V lost 5 bases to trimming and J lost 7 bases; unmatched junction nucleotides: 4. The CDR3 nucleotides read TGTGCCAGCAGTCCGGAGCGGGGGACCCAGTACTTC. It translates to CASSPERGTQYF.

This clone was counted between two and nine times. V usage is TRBV15 and J usage is TRBJ2-2; D is unclear. This CDR3 is built from 12 residues. The germline V and J ends were trimmed by 6 bases and 3 bases, with 5 bases remaining between them. Germline V gene data show CDR1 as LNHNV and CDR2 as YYDKDF (reference sequence). CDR3 nucleotides: TGTGCCACCAGTAGCCACACCGGGGAGCTGTTTTTT. Residues: CATSSHTGELFF.

The chain uses TRBV2 and TRBJ2-2; 10 bases are a match to TRBD2. V lost 6 bases, J lost 2 bases, and 6 bases stayed unmatched. This CDR3 region has 16 residues. The germline V gene has CDR1 SNHLY and CDR2 FYNNEI. CDR3 loop: CASRQRTSGNTGELFF. The CDR3 nucleotides are TGTGCCAGCAGACAACGGACTAGCGGAAACACCGGGGAGCTGTTTTTT.

The V gene is TRBV11-3, the J gene TRBJ1-1; D is possibly TRBD1 (6 bases). The CDR3 length is 17 residues. V was clipped by 1 base and J by 3 bases, with 18 bases between them. Germline V gene lookup returns CDR1 SGHNT and CDR2 YENEEA. DNA of the CDR3: TGTGCCAGCAGCTTAGGTGCAGGGGCGCCATCCCACACTGAAGCTTTCTTT. Encoded protein: CASSLGAGAPSHTEAFF.

CDR3 DNA: TGTGCCAGCAGCCAATTACAGGGGCAAGAACTGTTTTTT. Residues: CASSQLQGQELFF. The rearrangement joins TRBV4-2 to TRBJ1-4, with 7 bases identical to TRBD1. V was clipped by 2 bases and J by 12 bases; unmatched bases: 6. The CDR3 has 13 residues. The V gene's germline CDR1 is LGHNA and CDR2 YNFKEQ.

The chain employs TRBV9 and TRBJ1-2; D gene ambiguous. The CDR3 sequence is 15 residues long. Germline CDR1 reads SGDLS; CDR2 reads YYNGEE. Trimming stripped 4 bases from V and 5 bases from J, with 18 bases between. The CDR3 DNA sequence: TGTGCCAGCAGCACCCGACAAGACGCGCCGTATGGCTACACCTTC. It specifies CASSTRQDAPYGYTF. The whole variable domain, filled in from reference TRBV9 and TRBJ1-2, reads DSGVTQTPKHLITATGQRVTLRCSPRSGDLSVYWYQQSLDQGLQFLIQYYNGEERAKGNILERFSAQQFPDLHSELNLSSLELGDSALYFCASSTRQDAPYGYTFGSGTRLTVV.

The rearrangement links TRBV19 to TRBJ2-5, with D possibly being TRBD1 (6 bases). Germline V CDR1 and CDR2: LNHDA, SQIVND (reference sequence). Between the trimmed V and J ends, which lost 3 bases and 4 bases, there was a span of 15 bases. CDR3 size: 15 residues. CDR3 in DNA: TGTGCCAGTAGTATTTCCCCAGGGGCAGGAGAGACCCAGTACTTC. This sequence encodes CASSISPGAGETQYF. The complete variable domain, with remaining parts taken from reference TRBV19 and TRBJ2-5, reads DGGITQSPKYLFRKEGQNVTLSCEQNLNHDAMYWYRQDPGQGLRLIYYSQIVNDFQKGDIAEGYSVSREKKESFPLTVTSAQKNPTAFYLCASSISPGAGETQYFGPGTRLLVL.

The chain combines TRBV19 with TRBJ1-5; 7 positions match TRBD1. V trimming: 4 bases; J trimming: 0 bases; junction bases outside the gene matches: 3. The CDR3 contains 15 residues. CDR1 and CDR2 from the germline V gene are LNHDA and SQIVND (reference sequence). The CDR3 here is CASSKAGGSNQPQHF. In nucleotides, the CDR3 is TGTGCCAGTAGTAAGGCAGGGGGTAGCAATCAGCCCCAGCATTTT.

The chain combines TRBV18 with TRBJ1-1; D is possibly TRBD1 (5 bases). Germline V gene lookup returns CDR1 KGHSH and CDR2 LQKENI. V lost 5 bases and J 2 bases, leaving 9 bases between the germline ends. CDR3 size: 13 residues. The CDR3 region is CASSDGGNTEAFF. The CDR3 DNA reads as TGTGCCAGCTCAGACGGGGGAAACACTGAAGCTTTCTTT.

V usage is TRBV5-6 and J usage is TRBJ2-7; 10 bases map to TRBD2. Germline CDR1 reads SGHDT; CDR2 reads YYEEEE. This CDR3 contains 14 residues. J gave up 4 bases and V 0 bases, and 1 base lay outside the gene matches. This CDR3 is CASSLASGRYEQYF. The DNA for the CDR3 is TGTGCCAGCAGCTTGGCTAGCGGGAGATACGAGCAGTACTTC.

This chain uses TRBV9 with TRBJ2-3; a possible D gene is TRBD2 (6 bases). V lost 0 bases and J 4 bases, leaving 12 bases between the germline ends. CDR3 length: 15 residues. Looked up from germline, CDR1 is SGDLS and CDR2 is YYNGEE. In DNA form, the CDR3 reads TGTGCCAGCAGCGTAGATTTTCGGGGGTCAGATACGCAGTATTTT. Residues: CASSVDFRGSDTQYF.

The chain combines TRBV2 with TRBJ2-1; TRBD2 aligns across 9 bases. V lost 6 bases to trimming and J lost 7 bases; unmatched junction nucleotides: 7. From germline, CDR1 is SNHLY and CDR2 FYNNEI. This CDR3 contains 14 residues. The CDR3 spells CASRMRGGRNEQFF. Here the CDR3 DNA reads TGTGCCAGCAGGATGCGGGGGGGCCGAAATGAGCAGTTCTTC.